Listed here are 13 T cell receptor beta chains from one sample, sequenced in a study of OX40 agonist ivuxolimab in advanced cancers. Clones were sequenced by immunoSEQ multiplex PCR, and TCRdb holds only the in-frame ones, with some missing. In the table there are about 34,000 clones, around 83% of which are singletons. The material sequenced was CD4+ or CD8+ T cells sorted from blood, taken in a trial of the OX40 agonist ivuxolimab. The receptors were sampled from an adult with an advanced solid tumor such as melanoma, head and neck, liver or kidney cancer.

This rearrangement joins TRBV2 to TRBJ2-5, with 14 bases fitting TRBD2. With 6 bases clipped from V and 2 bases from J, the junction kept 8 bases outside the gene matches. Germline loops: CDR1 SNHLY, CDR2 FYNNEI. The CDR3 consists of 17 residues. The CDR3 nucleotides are TGTGCCAGCAGGGTTAGACTAGCGGGAGGGTTTCAAGAGACCCAGTACTTC. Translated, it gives CASRVRLAGGFQETQYF.

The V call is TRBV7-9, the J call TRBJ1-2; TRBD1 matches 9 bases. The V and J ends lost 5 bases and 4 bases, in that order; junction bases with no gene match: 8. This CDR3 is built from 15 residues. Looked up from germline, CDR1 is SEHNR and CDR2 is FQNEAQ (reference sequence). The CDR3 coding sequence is TGTGCCAGCAGCCCCAGGACAGGGGAGAGCTATGGCTACACCTTC. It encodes CASSPRTGESYGYTF.

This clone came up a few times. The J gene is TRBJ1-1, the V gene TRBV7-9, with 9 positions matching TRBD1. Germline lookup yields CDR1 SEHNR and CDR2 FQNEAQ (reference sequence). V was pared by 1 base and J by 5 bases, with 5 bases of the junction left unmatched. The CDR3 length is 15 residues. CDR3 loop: CASSLGPGTGTEAFF. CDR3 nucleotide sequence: TGTGCCAGCAGCTTAGGGCCCGGGACAGGGACTGAAGCTTTCTTT.

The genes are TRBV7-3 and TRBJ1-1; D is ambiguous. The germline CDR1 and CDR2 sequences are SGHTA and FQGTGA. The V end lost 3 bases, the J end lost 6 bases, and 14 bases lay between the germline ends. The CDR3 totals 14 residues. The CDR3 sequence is CASSLGSLGAEAFF. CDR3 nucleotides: TGTGCCAGCAGCTTGGGGTCCTTGGGCGCTGAAGCTTTCTTT. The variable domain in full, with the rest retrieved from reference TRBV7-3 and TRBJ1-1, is GAGVSQTPSNKVTEKGKYVELRCDPISGHTALYWYRQSLGQGPEFLIYFQGTGAADDSGLPNDRFFAVRPEGSVSTLKIQRTERGDSAVYLCASSLGSLGAEAFFGQGTRLTVV.

The CDR3 nucleotides are TGCGCCAGCAGCCAAGTAGCGGGAGGATCGAACACCGGGGAGCTGTTTTTT. Translation: CASSQVAGGSNTGELFF. This chain links TRBV4-1 with TRBJ2-2; TRBD2 aligns across 10 bases. From germline, CDR1 is MGHRA and CDR2 YSYEKL. The CDR3 totals 17 residues. Trimming removed 1 base from V and 0 bases from J; junction bases left unmatched: 2.

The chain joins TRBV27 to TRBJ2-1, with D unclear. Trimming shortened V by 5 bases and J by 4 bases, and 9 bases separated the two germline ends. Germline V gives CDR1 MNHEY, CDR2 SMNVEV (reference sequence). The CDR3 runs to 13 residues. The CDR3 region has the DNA TGTGCCAGCAGTCTACGATATTACAATGAGCAGTTCTTC. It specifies CASSLRYYNEQFF.

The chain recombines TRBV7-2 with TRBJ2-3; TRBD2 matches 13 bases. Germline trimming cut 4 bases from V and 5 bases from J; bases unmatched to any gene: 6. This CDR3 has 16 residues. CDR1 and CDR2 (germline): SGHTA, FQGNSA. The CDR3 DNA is TGTGCCAGCAGCTCCGGACTAGCGGGAGAGGGAGATACGCAGTATTTT. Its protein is CASSSGLAGEGDTQYF.

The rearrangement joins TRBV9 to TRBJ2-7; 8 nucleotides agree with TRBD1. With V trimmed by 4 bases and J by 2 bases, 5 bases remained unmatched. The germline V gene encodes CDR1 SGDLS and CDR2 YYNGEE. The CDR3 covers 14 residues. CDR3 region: CASSPQDRAYEQYF. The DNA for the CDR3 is TGTGCCAGCAGCCCCCAGGACAGGGCCTACGAGCAGTACTTC.

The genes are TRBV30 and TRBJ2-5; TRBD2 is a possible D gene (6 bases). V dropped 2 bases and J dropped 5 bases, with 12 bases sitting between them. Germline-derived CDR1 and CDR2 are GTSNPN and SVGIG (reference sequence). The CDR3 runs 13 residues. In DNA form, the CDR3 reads TGTGCCTGGAGTTTGGGGGGTCGGGAGACCCAGTACTTC. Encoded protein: CAWSLGGRETQYF.

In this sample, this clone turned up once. DNA for the CDR3: TGTGCCAGCACCCTTATAGGGTTATCCTACGAGCAGTACTTC. It codes for CASTLIGLSYEQYF. This chain links TRBV2 with TRBJ2-7; D is undetermined. CDR3 length: 14 residues. V lost 7 bases and J 1 base, leaving 14 bases between the germline ends. CDR1 is SNHLY, CDR2 FYNNEI, per germline.

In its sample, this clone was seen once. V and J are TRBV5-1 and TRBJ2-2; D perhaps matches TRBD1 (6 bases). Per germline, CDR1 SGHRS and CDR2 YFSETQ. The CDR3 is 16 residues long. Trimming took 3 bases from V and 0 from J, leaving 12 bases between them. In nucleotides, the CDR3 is TGCGCCAGCAGCTCACTTACAGGGCCGAACACCGGGGAGCTGTTTTTT. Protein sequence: CASSSLTGPNTGELFF.

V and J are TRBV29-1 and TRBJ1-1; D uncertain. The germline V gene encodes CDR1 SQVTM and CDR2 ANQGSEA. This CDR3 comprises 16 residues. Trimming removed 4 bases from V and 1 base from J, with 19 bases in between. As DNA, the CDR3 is TGCAGCGTTGCCGGGCTGGGCCCTGAGGGGAACACTGAAGCTTTCTTT. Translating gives CSVAGLGPEGNTEAFF.

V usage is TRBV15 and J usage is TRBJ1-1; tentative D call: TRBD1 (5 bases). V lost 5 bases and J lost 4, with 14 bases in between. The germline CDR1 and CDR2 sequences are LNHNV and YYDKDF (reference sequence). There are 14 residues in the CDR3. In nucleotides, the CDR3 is TGTGCCACCAGCGGTTGGGCAGGGAGCACTGAAGCTTTCTTT. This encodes CATSGWAGSTEAFF.